This entry concerns a single TCR beta chain. The antigen is unknown. CDR1 and CDR2 (germline): LNHDA, SQIVND (reference sequence). V dropped 5 bases and J dropped 5 bases, with 15 bases sitting between them. CDR3 length: 14 amino acids. This entry is derived from a study of cytomegalovirus exposure and HLA in healthy donors. Findings and limits, study-wide: In vitro assays verified that three CMV-associated chains recognized CMV antigens specifically. Evidence from a later analysis indicated that most CMV-associated TCR beta chains looked HLA-restricted. As a later analysis revealed, the rate of TCR association differed by HLA locus, with DRB1 most and HLA-C fewest.

The PCR ran on 60 Vbeta and 13 Jbeta primers. Some clones are missing from TCRdb's copy, which holds only in-frame ones; the method was immunoSEQ multiplex PCR. The data show 60,000 to 100,000 clones, around 79% seen once. The source material was PBMCs. The TCR sequence derives from a male donor in good health and CMV-seropositive. The rearrangement uses TRBV19 and TRBJ1-2; D possibly corresponds to TRBD1 (5 bases). The CDR3 DNA reads TGTGCCAGTAGTTTTAGGGGAGGGGTATATGGCTACACCTTC. As protein: CASSFRGGVYGYTF.